The rows below give T cell receptor beta chains drawn from one sample of a study of shared clonotypes between healthy human individuals. Assay used: immunoSEQ multiplex PCR; TCRdb lists only in-frame clones, some missing. The data contain approximately 590,000 clones, 95% of them singletons. Sequencing was performed on naive CD8+ T cells sorted from blood. Source of these receptors: a woman in her 30s in good health. Both conserved end residues are part of each CDR3. The order of the fields is V gene, D gene, J gene, CDR3 DNA, CDR3 protein. D genes are given only for firm matches.

V gene: TRBV6-6; D gene: NA; J gene: TRBJ2-7; CDR3 DNA: TGTGCCAGCAGTTATATGAGTGCGGGGCGCGAGCAGTACTTC; CDR3 protein: CASSYMSAGREQYF
V gene: TRBV27; D gene: TRBD2; J gene: TRBJ2-7; CDR3 DNA: TGTGCCAGCAGTTGGCTAGCGGGAGTGGCCTACGAGCAGTACTTC; CDR3 protein: CASSWLAGVAYEQYF
V gene: TRBV28; D gene: NA; J gene: TRBJ2-1; CDR3 DNA: TGTGCCAGCAGTCCCTCAAGCGAGCAGTTCTTC; CDR3 protein: CASSPSSEQFF
V gene: TRBV7-9; D gene: TRBD2; J gene: TRBJ2-7; CDR3 DNA: TGTGCCAGCAGCCCGGGGGGACTAGCGGGATCGTACGAGCAGTACTTC; CDR3 protein: CASSPGGLAGSYEQYF
V gene: TRBV28; D gene: TRBD1; J gene: TRBJ2-7; CDR3 DNA: TGTGCCAGCATGCGGCAGGGGGCCTACGAGCAGTACTTC; CDR3 protein: CASMRQGAYEQYF
V gene: TRBV27; D gene: NA; J gene: TRBJ2-1; CDR3 DNA: TGTGCCAGCCGGGTTCTCCGCGGATATGAGAATGAGCAGTTCTTC; CDR3 protein: CASRVLRGYENEQFF
V gene: TRBV14; D gene: NA; J gene: TRBJ2-1; CDR3 DNA: TGTGCCAGCAGCCAAGATCCCGGAGAGCAGTTCTTC; CDR3 protein: CASSQDPGEQFF
V gene: TRBV4-1; D gene: TRBD2; J gene: TRBJ2-1; CDR3 DNA: TGCGCCAGCAGCCAGGCCGGGACTAGAGGTGAGCAGTTCTTC; CDR3 protein: CASSQAGTRGEQFF
V gene: TRBV5-1; D gene: NA; J gene: TRBJ1-2; CDR3 DNA: TGCGCCAGCAGCCCTCTGGGGGGGTATGGCTACACCTTC; CDR3 protein: CASSPLGGYGYTF
V gene: TRBV9; D gene: NA; J gene: TRBJ2-7; CDR3 DNA: TGTGCCAGCAGCGCTGGAGGGAACGAGCAGTACTTC; CDR3 protein: CASSAGGNEQYF
V gene: TRBV6-1; D gene: TRBD1; J gene: TRBJ2-7; CDR3 DNA: TGTGCCAGCAGTGAAGCTGGGGTCGACAGGGACGAGCAGTACTTC; CDR3 protein: CASSEAGVDRDEQYF
V gene: TRBV15; D gene: NA; J gene: TRBJ1-5; CDR3 DNA: TGTGCCACCAGGCGAGAGGGGGTGGCAGGGGGCAATCAGCCCCAGCATTTT; CDR3 protein: CATRREGVAGGNQPQHF
V gene: TRBV11-2; D gene: TRBD2; J gene: TRBJ2-3; CDR3 DNA: TGTGCCAGCAGCGCCCGAGGCGGGAGGGCCCTCACAGATACGCAGTATTTT; CDR3 protein: CASSARGGRALTDTQYF
V gene: TRBV21-1; D gene: NA; J gene: TRBJ2-1; CDR3 DNA: TGTGCCAGCAGCAAAGAAAGGAGCTCGGTTGAGCAGTTCTTC; CDR3 protein: CASSKERSSVEQFF